This record looks at one T cell receptor (beta chain) sequence and its context. The data were taken from a study of control samples from healthy donors and cancer patients. The table came from immunoSEQ multiplex PCR; TCRdb's copy has only in-frame clones and leaves some out. Of around 200,000 clones listed, roughly 91% are singletons. Sequencing input: blood. The receptor's source is a man aged 18 to 29 in good health.

The CDR3 nucleotides read TGTGCCACCAGTGAAACAGGACCTAACTATGGCTACACCTTC. This sequence encodes CATSETGPNYGYTF. This chain links TRBV24-1 with TRBJ1-2; D may be TRBD1 (5 bases). Looked up from germline, CDR1 is KGHDR and CDR2 is SFDVKD. V lost 4 bases, J lost 0 bases, and 8 bases lay in between. The CDR3 length is 14 residues.